Many counts were recorded for the clone carrying this T cell receptor (beta chain). Its antigen is still unknown. These data are taken from a study of CD8 T cells in ankylosing spondylitis. Notes on the study in general: For ankylosing spondylitis blood, a TCR beta motif of seven to nine highly homologous variants appeared characteristic. It was reported that disease-linked clones were significantly enriched in matched ankylosing spondylitis synovial fluid. Clones that were linked to disease were CD8+ and were relatively rare in peripheral blood.

Libraries of TCR beta came from quantitative 5'-RACE with molecular barcodes. TCRdb reprocessed the 5' RACE reads with MiXCR, giving one entry per CDR3 protein. The table records 150,000 to 200,000 distinct CDR3 sequences, 11% of them present only once. Trimming stripped 2 bases from V and 8 bases from J, with 9 bases between. The germline V gene encodes CDR1 LGHDT and CDR2 YNNKEL (reference sequence). The CDR3 sequence is 13 residues long. The chain recombines TRBV3-1 with TRBJ1-4; D is unclear. The sequencing input was blood, either unsorted or a sorted T cell fraction (not recorded which). The TCR comes from a male donor with ankylosing spondylitis or in good health (not recorded which). The CDR3 here is CASSQTDGEKLFF. The CDR3 DNA sequence: TGTGCCAGCAGCCAAACGGACGGGGAAAAACTGTTTTTT.